What follows is one TCR beta chain and its context. Its antigen is as yet unknown. This sample was included in a study of cytomegalovirus exposure and HLA in healthy donors. Study information: An early release of data contained about 85 million unique TCRs, which came from HLA-typed donors. Researchers found that about 84% of 350 to 500 genotyped donors fell within the Caucasian-associated ancestry cluster.

Study-wide findings and caveats: Reportedly, fewer N-insertions than the roughly 700-donor mean appeared in an Asian-associated ancestry cluster in a later analysis.

PCR employed 60 Vbeta and 13 Jbeta primers. The method was immunoSEQ multiplex PCR; TCRdb's version includes in-frame clones alone and lacks a portion of them. Seen here are about 200,000 clones, over 9.5% observed once, and the top ten hold 7.8%. The CDR3 totals 15 residues. Deletions cut 3 bases from V and 5 bases from J, with 19 bases between. Germline V gene data show CDR1 as SQVTM and CDR2 as ANQGSEA. The chain employs TRBV29-1 and TRBJ2-5; D ambiguous. The sequence derives from a man over 45 in good health and CMV-seropositive. Sequences were obtained from PBMCs. The CDR3 DNA follows: TGCAGCGTTGAGTCTCTTGAAGAAGAAGCGGAGACCCAGTACTTC. Encoded protein: CSVESLEEEAETQYF.